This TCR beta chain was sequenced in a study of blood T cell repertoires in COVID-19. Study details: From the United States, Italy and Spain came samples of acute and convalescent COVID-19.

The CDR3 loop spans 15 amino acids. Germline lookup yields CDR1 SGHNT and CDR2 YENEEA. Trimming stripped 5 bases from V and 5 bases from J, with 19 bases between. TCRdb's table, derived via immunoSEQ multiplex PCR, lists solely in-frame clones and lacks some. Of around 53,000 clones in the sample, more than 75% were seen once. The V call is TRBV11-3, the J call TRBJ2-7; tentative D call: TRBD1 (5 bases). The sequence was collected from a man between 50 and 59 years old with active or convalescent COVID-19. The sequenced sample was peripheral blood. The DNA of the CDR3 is TGTGCCAGCAGCGTTCAGGGTAAAGGTGGAGACGAGCAGTACTTC. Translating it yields CASSVQGKGGDEQYF. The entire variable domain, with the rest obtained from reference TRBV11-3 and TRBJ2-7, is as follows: EAGVVQSPRYKIIEKKQPVAFWCNPISGHNTLYWYLQNLGQGPELLIRYENEEAVDDSQLPKDRFSAERLKGVDSTLKIQPAELGDSAVYLCASSVQGKGGDEQYFGPGTRLTVT.